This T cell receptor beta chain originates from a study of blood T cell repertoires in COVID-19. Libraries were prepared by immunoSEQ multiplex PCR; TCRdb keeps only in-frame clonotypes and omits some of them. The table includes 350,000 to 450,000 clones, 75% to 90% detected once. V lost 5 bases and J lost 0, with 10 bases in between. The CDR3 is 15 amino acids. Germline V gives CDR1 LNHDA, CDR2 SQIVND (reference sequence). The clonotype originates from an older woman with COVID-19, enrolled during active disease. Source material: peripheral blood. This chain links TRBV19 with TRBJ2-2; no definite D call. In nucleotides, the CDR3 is TGTGCCAGTAGTGCCGTAGAGGCGAACACCGGGGAGCTGTTTTTT. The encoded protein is CASSAVEANTGELFF.